This T cell receptor (beta chain) is from a study of beta chain features in type 1 diabetes. General study findings and limits: Moderate but significant shortening of TCRB CDR3s was recorded in all four CD4+ subsets from Type 1 diabetes patients. cDNA-based reads could over-represent cells with high TCR expression.

Of the isolated RNA, all was reverse transcribed, and so the sequenced material was expressed TCRB transcripts. Clones were read by immunoSEQ multiplex PCR, and TCRdb kept only the in-frame ones, dropping some. The repertoire holds about 160,000 clones, under 9.5% seen once, with 0.5% in the top ten. Donors contributed one heparinised blood draw apiece, averaging about 116 mL. This clone came up many times. Its antigen is unknown. The V gene's germline CDR1 is SQVTM and CDR2 ANQGSEA. V lost 7 bases and J 10 bases, leaving 11 bases between the germline ends. The CDR3 sequence is 10 residues long. The receptor's source is a young man with type 1 diabetes. The gene calls are TRBV29-1 and TRBJ2-1; no clear D. The sequencing sample was made of central memory CD4+ T cells from blood. The CDR3 is CSAATQEQFF. The CDR3 bases are TGCAGCGCCGCCACCCAGGAGCAGTTCTTC.